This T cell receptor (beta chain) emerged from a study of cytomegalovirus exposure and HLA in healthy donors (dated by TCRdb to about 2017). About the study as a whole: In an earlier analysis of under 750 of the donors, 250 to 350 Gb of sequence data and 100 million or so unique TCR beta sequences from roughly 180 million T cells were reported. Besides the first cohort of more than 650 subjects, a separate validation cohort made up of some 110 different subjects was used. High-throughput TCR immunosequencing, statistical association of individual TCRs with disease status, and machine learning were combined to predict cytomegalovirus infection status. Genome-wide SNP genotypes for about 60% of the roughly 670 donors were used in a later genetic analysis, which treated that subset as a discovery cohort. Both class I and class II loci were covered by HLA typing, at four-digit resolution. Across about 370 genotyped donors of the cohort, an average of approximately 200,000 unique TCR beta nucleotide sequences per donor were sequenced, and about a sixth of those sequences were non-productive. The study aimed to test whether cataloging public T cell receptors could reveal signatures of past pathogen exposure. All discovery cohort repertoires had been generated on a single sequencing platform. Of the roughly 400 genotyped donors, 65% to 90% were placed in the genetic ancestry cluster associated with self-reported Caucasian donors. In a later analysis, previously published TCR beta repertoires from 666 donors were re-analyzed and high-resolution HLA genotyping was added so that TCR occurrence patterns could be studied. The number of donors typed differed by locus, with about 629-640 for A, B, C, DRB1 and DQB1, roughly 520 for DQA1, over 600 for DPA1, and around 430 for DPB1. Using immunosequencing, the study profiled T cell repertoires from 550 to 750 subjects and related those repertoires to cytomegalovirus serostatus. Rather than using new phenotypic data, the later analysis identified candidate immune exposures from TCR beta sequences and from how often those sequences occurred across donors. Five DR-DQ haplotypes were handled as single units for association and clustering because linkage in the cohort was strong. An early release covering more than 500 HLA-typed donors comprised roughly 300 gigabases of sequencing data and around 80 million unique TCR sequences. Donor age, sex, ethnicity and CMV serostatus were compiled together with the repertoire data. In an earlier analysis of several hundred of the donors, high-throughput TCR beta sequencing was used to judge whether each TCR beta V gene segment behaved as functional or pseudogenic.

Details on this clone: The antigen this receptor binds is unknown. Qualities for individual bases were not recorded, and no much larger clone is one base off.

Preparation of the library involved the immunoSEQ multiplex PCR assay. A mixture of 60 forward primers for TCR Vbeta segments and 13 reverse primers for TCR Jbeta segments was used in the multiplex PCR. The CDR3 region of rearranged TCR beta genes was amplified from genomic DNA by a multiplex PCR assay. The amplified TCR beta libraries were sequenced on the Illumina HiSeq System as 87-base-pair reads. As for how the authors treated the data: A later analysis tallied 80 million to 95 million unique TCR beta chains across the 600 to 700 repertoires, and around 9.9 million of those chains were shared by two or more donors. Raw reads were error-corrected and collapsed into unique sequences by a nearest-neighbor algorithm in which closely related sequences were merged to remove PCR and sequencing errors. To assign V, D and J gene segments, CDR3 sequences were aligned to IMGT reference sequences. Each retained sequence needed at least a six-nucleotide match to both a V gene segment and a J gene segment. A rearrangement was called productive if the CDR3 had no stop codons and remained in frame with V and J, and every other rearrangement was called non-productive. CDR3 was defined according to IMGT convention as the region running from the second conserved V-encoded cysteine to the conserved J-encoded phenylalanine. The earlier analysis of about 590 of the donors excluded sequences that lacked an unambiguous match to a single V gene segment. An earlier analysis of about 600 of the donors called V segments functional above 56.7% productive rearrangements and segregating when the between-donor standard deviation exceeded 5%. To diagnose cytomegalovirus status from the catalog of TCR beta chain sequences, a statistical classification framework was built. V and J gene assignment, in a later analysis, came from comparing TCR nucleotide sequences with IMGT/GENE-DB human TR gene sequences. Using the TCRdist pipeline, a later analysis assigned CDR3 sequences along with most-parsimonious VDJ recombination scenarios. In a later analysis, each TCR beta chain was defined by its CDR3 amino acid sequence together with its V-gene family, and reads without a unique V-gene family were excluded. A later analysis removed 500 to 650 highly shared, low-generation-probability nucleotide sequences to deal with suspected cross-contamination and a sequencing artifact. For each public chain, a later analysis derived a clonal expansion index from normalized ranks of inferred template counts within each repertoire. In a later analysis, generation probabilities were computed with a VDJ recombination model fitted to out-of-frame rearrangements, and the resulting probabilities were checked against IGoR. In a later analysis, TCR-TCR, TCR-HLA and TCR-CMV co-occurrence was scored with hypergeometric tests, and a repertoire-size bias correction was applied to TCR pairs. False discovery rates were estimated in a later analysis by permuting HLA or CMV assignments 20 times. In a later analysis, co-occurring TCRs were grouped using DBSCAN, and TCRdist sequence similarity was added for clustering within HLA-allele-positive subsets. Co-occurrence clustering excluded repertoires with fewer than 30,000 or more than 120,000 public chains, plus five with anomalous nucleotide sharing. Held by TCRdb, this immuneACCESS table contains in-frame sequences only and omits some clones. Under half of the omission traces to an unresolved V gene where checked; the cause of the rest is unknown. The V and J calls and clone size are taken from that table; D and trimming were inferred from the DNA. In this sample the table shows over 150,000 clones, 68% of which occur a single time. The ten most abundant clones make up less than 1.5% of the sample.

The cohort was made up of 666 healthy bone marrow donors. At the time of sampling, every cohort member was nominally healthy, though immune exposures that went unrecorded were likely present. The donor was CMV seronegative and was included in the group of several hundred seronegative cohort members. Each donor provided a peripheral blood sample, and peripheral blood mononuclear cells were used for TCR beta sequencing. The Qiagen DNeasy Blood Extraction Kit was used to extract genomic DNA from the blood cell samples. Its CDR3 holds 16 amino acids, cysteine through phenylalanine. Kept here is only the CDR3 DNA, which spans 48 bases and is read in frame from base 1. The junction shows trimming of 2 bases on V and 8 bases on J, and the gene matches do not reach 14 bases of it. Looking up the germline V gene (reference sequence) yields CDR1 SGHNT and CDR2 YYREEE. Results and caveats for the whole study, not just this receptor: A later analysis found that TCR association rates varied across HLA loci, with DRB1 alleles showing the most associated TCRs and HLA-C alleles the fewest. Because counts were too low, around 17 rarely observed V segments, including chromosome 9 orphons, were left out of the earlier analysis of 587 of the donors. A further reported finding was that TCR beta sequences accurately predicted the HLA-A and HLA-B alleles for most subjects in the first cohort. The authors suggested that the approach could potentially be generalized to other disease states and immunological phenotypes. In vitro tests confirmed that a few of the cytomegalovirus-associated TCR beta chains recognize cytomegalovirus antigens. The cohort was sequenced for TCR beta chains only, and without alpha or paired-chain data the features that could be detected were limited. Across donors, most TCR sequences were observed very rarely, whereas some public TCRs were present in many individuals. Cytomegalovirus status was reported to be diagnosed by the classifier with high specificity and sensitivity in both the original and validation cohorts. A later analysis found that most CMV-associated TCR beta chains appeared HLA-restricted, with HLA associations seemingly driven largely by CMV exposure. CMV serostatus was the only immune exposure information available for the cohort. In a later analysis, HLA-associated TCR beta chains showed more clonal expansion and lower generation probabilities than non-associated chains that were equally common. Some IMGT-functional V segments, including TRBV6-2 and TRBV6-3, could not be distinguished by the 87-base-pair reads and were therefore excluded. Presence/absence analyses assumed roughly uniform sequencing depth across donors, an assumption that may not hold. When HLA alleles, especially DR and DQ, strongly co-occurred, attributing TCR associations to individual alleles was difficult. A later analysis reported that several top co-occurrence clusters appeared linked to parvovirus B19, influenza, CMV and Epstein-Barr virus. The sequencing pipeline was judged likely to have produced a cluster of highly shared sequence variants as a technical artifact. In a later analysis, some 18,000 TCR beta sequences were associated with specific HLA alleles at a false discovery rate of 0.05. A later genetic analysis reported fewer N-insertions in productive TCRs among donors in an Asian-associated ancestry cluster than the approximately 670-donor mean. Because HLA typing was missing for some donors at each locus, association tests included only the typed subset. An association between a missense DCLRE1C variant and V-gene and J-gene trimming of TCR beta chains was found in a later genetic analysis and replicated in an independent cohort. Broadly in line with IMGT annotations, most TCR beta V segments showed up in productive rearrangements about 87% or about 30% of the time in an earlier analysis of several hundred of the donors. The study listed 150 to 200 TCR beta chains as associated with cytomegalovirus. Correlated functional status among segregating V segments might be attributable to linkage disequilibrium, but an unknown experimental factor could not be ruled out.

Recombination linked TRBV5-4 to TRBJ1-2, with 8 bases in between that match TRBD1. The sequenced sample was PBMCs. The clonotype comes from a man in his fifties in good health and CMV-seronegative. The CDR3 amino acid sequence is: CASSLLAGGANGGYTF. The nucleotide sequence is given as TGTGCCAGCAGCTTATTGGCAGGGGGCGCTAACGGCGGCTACACCTTC.